These 2 T cell receptor beta chains were all obtained from the same sample, sequenced in a study of blood T cell repertoires in COVID-19. The table came from immunoSEQ multiplex PCR; TCRdb's copy has only in-frame clones and leaves some out. The table shows about 42,000 clones, with about 91% occurring only once. Source material: peripheral blood. These receptor sequences come from a human donor in a cohort sampled during active COVID-19.

The chain recombines TRBV9 with TRBJ2-3; 9 nucleotides match TRBD2. The germline V gene encodes CDR1 SGDLS and CDR2 YYNGEE. Trimming at V came to 0 bases and at J to 2 bases, leaving 7 bases not matched to a gene. The CDR3 spans 17 residues. The CDR3 reads CASSVGALAGATDTQYF. The CDR3 nucleotides are TGTGCCAGCAGCGTAGGAGCTTTAGCGGGAGCCACAGATACGCAGTATTTT.

CDR3 protein: CASSSGIVETQYF. CDR3 coding DNA: TGTGCCAGCAGTTCGGGTATTGTCGAGACCCAGTACTTC. The chain carries TRBV6-6 and TRBJ2-5; no clear D. V was clipped by 4 bases and J by 5 bases, with 11 bases between them. The germline gives CDR1 MNHNY, CDR2 SVGAGI (reference sequence). The CDR3 is made up of 13 amino acids.